This T cell receptor beta chain is drawn from a study of shared clonotypes between healthy human individuals. The study, taken as a whole, reports: Clonotype sharing among donors was thought likely to change with sequencing depth. Specimens sampled were limited to blood, with tissue repertoires likely differing.

Remarks on this clone: The antigen remains unidentified.

TCRdb keeps only in-frame clones here, not all; method: immunoSEQ multiplex PCR. The repertoire holds about half a million clones, with around 73% as singletons. This CDR3 has 16 amino acids. Looked up from germline, CDR1 is SGHTA and CDR2 is FQGTGA. The J segment lost 5 bases and the V segment lost 5 bases, leaving 7 bases of the junction unmatched. Caucasian adults living in Nashville, Tennessee, provided all samples. Genomic DNA for unsorted samples was obtained from 70 million to 100 million PBMCs. V is TRBV7-3 and J is TRBJ2-5; 14 positions agree with TRBD2. Material: PBMCs. The sequence was collected from a woman between 35 and 50 years old in good health. Some clones in this sample may be carry-over from other donors' samples. CDR3 sequence (DNA): TGTGCCAGCAGCCTCTCAGGGACTAGCGGGAGCGAGACCCAGTACTTC. Its translation is CASSLSGTSGSETQYF.